Below, 15 T cell receptor beta chains from the same sample are listed, as sequenced in a study of shared clonotypes between healthy human individuals. Libraries were prepared by immunoSEQ multiplex PCR; TCRdb keeps only in-frame clonotypes and omits some of them. The top ten clones hold 0.39% of a sample with more than 2,000,000 clones, 85% to 95% of them seen once. Sequencing used naive CD4+ T cells from PBMCs. Subset in this sample: CD45RA+ positively selected. The receptors were gathered from a man in his late teens or twenties in good health. Some clones in this sample may be carry-over from other donors' samples.

The chain joins TRBV27 to TRBJ1-1; 7 bases line up with TRBD1. Germline CDR1 reads MNHEY; CDR2 reads SMNVEV (reference sequence). The CDR3 totals 16 residues. J lost 3 bases, V lost 5 bases, and 12 bases had no gene match. CDR3 coding DNA: TGTGCCAGCAGTCTGCGGGACAGTTCGATCGACACTGAAGCTTTCTTT. Translated, it gives CASSLRDSSIDTEAFF.

V usage is TRBV7-7 and J usage is TRBJ2-4, with 7 bases matching TRBD2. V gave up 1 base and J gave up 9 bases; unmatched junction bases: 3. The CDR3 extends over 13 amino acids. CDR1 and CDR2 (germline): SSHAT, FNYEAQ (reference sequence). CDR3 nucleotide sequence: TGTGCCAGCAGCTTAGAACTAGCGAGCATTCAGTACTTC. It codes for CASSLELASIQYF.

This chain connects TRBV6-1 to TRBJ1-5, with unresolved D. CDR1 MNHNS and CDR2 SASEGT come from the germline V gene. Trimming cost V 0 bases and J 0 bases, with 12 bases left between them. The CDR3 is 17 amino acids. Written as DNA, the CDR3 is TGTGCCAGCAGTGAAGCGGCGCCGGCTTATAGCAATCAGCCCCAGCATTTT. Protein: CASSEAAPAYSNQPQHF.

The CDR3 loop is CASSAYNSPLHF. In nucleotides, the CDR3 is TGTGCCAGCAGCGCTTATAATTCACCCCTCCACTTT. The chain recombines TRBV6-6 with TRBJ1-6; D not certain. Germline assignment: CDR1 MNHNY and CDR2 SVGAGI (reference sequence). The CDR3 length is 12 residues. V lost 6 bases and J lost 4, with 4 bases in between.

This clone appeared a single time. The CDR3 nucleotides are TGTGCCAGCAGTTTCCGGGACAGTTATGGCTACACCTTC. Translating it yields CASSFRDSYGYTF. The rearrangement joins TRBV6-6 to TRBJ1-2; 7 bases line up with TRBD1. The J segment lost 5 bases and the V segment lost 4 bases, leaving 4 bases of the junction unmatched. This CDR3 has 13 amino acids. CDR1 MNHNY and CDR2 SVGAGI come from the germline V gene (reference sequence).

This clone appeared a single time. The V call is TRBV14, the J call TRBJ2-1; 14 bases line up with TRBD2. CDR1 SGHDN and CDR2 FVKESK come from the germline V gene. V lost 6 bases, J lost 7 bases, and 11 bases stayed unmatched. This CDR3 is built from 17 residues. The CDR3 is CASRPGTSGSIVNEQFF. For the CDR3, the DNA is TGTGCCAGCAGGCCCGGGACTAGCGGGAGTATAGTTAATGAGCAGTTCTTC.

The V and J genes are TRBV5-1 and TRBJ2-2; 8 bases fit TRBD1. With 2 bases clipped from V and 4 bases from J, the junction kept 4 bases outside the gene matches. Germline-derived CDR1 and CDR2 are SGHRS and YFSETQ. The CDR3 length is 15 residues. The CDR3 reads CASSLLGQVTGELFF. The CDR3 region has the DNA TGCGCCAGCAGCTTATTGGGACAGGTCACCGGGGAGCTGTTTTTT.

This chain links TRBV6-4 with TRBJ2-3, with TRBD1 identical over 7 bases. CDR1 and CDR2 from the germline V gene are MRHNA and SNTAGT. CDR3 length equals 13 residues. Unmatched junction bases numbered 1, after V lost 4 bases and J lost 3 bases. The CDR3 sequence: CASSGQGTDTQYF. The DNA for the CDR3 is TGTGCCAGCAGTGGACAGGGTACAGATACGCAGTATTTT.

The J gene is TRBJ2-2, the V gene TRBV21-1. TRBV21-1 corresponds to a pseudogene. The CDR3 runs 15 residues. The CDR3 region is CASSKERINTGELFF. The CDR3 bases are TGTGCCAGCAGCAAAGAAAGGATTAACACCGGGGAGCTGTTTTTT.

V is TRBV5-4 and J is TRBJ2-2; 10 positions agree with TRBD2. Germline lookup yields CDR1 SGHNT and CDR2 YYREEE (reference sequence). The trim removed 5 bases at V and 5 bases at J, leaving 9 bases unmatched. This CDR3 has 16 amino acids. CDR3 bases: TGTGCCAGCAGTTTTCTAGCGGGAGTGGTAACCGGGGAGCTGTTTTTT. Its translation: CASSFLAGVVTGELFF.

The rearrangement uses TRBV27 and TRBJ2-1; 8 bases line up with TRBD1. The CDR3 is 14 residues long. CDR1 and CDR2 from the germline V gene are MNHEY and SMNVEV (reference sequence). The V gene end was trimmed by 0 bases and the J gene end by 8 bases; junction bases not matched to a gene: 3. The CDR3 sequence: CASSLSTGGYEQFF. The CDR3 DNA reads TGTGCCAGCAGTTTATCTACAGGGGGATATGAGCAGTTCTTC.

CDR3 nucleotide sequence: TGTGCCAGCAGCCTAGGACAGGGAAGCCCCTACGAGCAGTACTTC. Amino acids: CASSLGQGSPYEQYF. The chain recombines TRBV14 with TRBJ2-7; TRBD1 matches 8 bases. V shed 4 bases and J 2 bases; nucleotides not matched to a gene: 7. This CDR3 region has 15 residues. Germline loops: CDR1 SGHDN, CDR2 FVKESK.

CDR3 nucleotide sequence: TGTGCCAGCAGCGCCGCGTCCGACGTTACAGATACGCAGTATTTT. This gives the protein CASSAASDVTDTQYF. V gene TRBV7-2 combines with J gene TRBJ2-3; D is uncertain. Germline assignment: CDR1 SGHTA and CDR2 FQGNSA. Trimming removed 5 bases from V and 3 bases from J, with 15 bases in between. This CDR3 has 15 amino acids.

The genes are TRBV30 and TRBJ1-1; D uncertain. V was pared by 0 bases and J by 3 bases, with 8 bases between. This CDR3 is built from 13 residues. Looked up from germline, CDR1 is GTSNPN and CDR2 is SVGIG (reference sequence). CDR3 amino acids: CAWSVSGDTEAFF. Written as DNA, the CDR3 is TGTGCCTGGAGTGTATCAGGAGACACTGAAGCTTTCTTT. Using reference TRBV30 and TRBJ1-1 for the parts outside the CDR3, the full variable domain is SQTIHQWPATLVQPVGSPLSLECTVEGTSNPNLYWYRQAAGRGLQLLFYSVGIGQISSEVPQNLSASRPQDRQFILSSKKLLLSDSGFYLCAWSVSGDTEAFFGQGTRLTVV.

The rearrangement joins TRBV28 to TRBJ1-1; a weak D match, TRBD1 (6 bases). Germline V gene lookup returns CDR1 MDHEN and CDR2 SYDVKM. This CDR3 has 13 residues. V gave up 4 bases and J gave up 7 bases, with 13 bases separating them. CDR3 loop: CASSSHRQVEAFF. In nucleotides, the CDR3 is TGTGCCAGCAGTTCCCACCGACAGGTTGAAGCTTTCTTT.